This TCR beta chain emerged from a study of post-analysis software for immune sequencing data. In germline, CDR1 is LGHDT, CDR2 YNNKEL (reference sequence). V dropped 6 bases and J dropped 4 bases, with 15 bases sitting between them. CDR3 length: 14 amino acids. As for this clonotype: Its antigen is unidentified.

Overall study findings and caveats: There was significantly lower normalized Chao1 diversity in multiple sclerosis patients than in controls. TRBV5-6, TRBV5-1 and TRBV20-1 were among several TRBV segments more frequent in patients than controls.

TCR beta cDNA libraries included unique molecular identifiers. TCRdb re-derived calls from the PCR reads in MiXCR, one entry per CDR3 protein. Of 450,000 or so distinct CDR3 sequences listed, roughly 46% are singletons. The chain is built from TRBV3-1 and TRBJ2-5, with a possible D match to TRBD1 (6 bases). The source is a girl under 18 with multiple sclerosis. The sequencing sample was made of blood. DNA for the CDR3: TGTGCCAGCAGACTTGGACAGTCGGCAGAGACCCAGTACTTC. It translates to CASRLGQSAETQYF.